This T cell receptor beta chain stems from a study of T cells in Graves' hyperthyroidism and ophthalmopathy (dated by TCRdb to the late 2010s). Background on the whole study: Peripheral blood samples were taken at the time of initial diagnosis, prior to any treatment. Prospective prediction of ophthalmopathy was tested in an independent validation cohort of approximately 18 hyperthyroidism patients and 15 to 17 patients who later progressed to ophthalmopathy. Thyroid tissue and blood T-cell repertoires from more than five Graves' hyperthyroidism patients were also compared in the study. The paper describes TCR Vbeta CDR3 sequencing of fewer than 150 peripheral blood samples, made up of 40 to 45 ophthalmopathy patients, 70 to 75 hyperthyroidism patients and about 17 progressor patients. Following sampling, methimazole starting at 30 mg daily was given to hyperthyroidism patients, and high-dose intravenous methylprednisolone was given to ophthalmopathy patients. For training and testing, the 110 or so patients in the discovery cohort were randomly divided in a 7:3 ratio. A discovery cohort of roughly 100 patients, 43 with Graves' ophthalmopathy and about 58 with stable Graves' hyperthyroidism, was used to find distinguishing TCR V-J signatures.

Graves' hyperthyroidism was defined as stable when no progression to ophthalmopathy occurred over 18 months of follow-up. The hyperthyroidism patients were between 18 and 65 years old and newly diagnosed, with a disease duration of less than 2 months. Any patient with an uncontrolled infection, another autoimmune disease, pregnancy or lactation was excluded. Diagnoses were based on clinical symptoms, serum thyroxine and TRAb, thyroid ultrasound and orbital computed tomography. PBMCs were separated from 7.5 to 10 ml of fresh peripheral blood using Ficoll-Paque density gradient centrifugation. Trizol reagent was used to extract total RNA, and RNA quality was then checked on an Agilent 2100 Bioanalyzer. Amplification of TCR beta CDR3 regions was carried out from RNA transcripts. The TCR CDR3 was subjected to a first round of RT-PCR using the HTBI primer set and the Qiagen OneStep RT-PCR kit. Libraries were constructed in a second round of multiplex PCR, after which size selection and purification were performed. Libraries were sequenced paired-end with 100 bp reads on an Illumina HiSeq2000. On the study's bioinformatics: Raw data were processed with SOAPnuke, discarding reads with adapters, uncalled bases, mean Phred below 15, or no exact constant-primer or identifier match. COPE v1.2.5 was used to merge high-quality paired reads, and clonotypes were defined as unique nucleotide sequences. MiTCR v1.1 was used to align the clonotypes against IMGT TRBV, TRBD and TRBJ reference segments. Analysis was restricted to V-J combinations with a frequency above 0.0001, which covered 98% to 99.2% of repertoires. A TCS score was defined as the ratio of F50 (clonal expansion) to E x V (chaos), with BLOSUM62-based TCRdist applied between CDR3 peptides within each V-J. Welch's t-statistics and random forest reduced 514 V-J features to 10 to 15, which were used in a naive Bayes classifier (R e1071). TCRdb itself trimmed the public reads at Q25 with fastp, ran MiXCR and retained productive beta chains. For every CDR3 protein sequence, its rows merge into one entry that carries the most common genes and DNA. The V and J calls were determined by TCRdb, not by the authors. A total of about 590,000 distinct CDR3 sequences appear in this sample, roughly 14% of them only once. Approximately 7% of the sample is held by the ten biggest clonotypes.

Study-wide findings and limitations: In validation, progression to ophthalmopathy was predicted by the model with around 71% sensitivity and approximately 78% specificity, a median of around 6.5 months before onset. Sample size was not statistically predetermined, and investigators were not blinded to group allocation. Blood samples also contained most of the expanded thyroid clonotypes (frequency above 0.001), which suggests that blood repertoires may reflect thyroid immune responses. Ophthalmopathy was separated from stable hyperthyroidism by a 13 V-J signature model, with 85% to 90% sensitivity and just over 81% specificity obtained in cross-validation and 80%/75% obtained in testing.

This clonotype has a count of ten or more. Its recognized antigen is unknown. Base qualities are not recorded, but no much larger clone differs from it by a single base. Including cysteine and phenylalanine, the CDR3 has 16 amino acids. The kept DNA is CDR3 alone, 48 bases in frame from the first base. V drops 5 bases and J drops 1 base, leaving 17 bases in between. CDR1 and CDR2 (SEHNR, FQNEAQ) derive from the germline V gene (reference sequence). This clonotype was obtained from a woman between 25 and 40 years old with Graves' hyperthyroidism. The chain is made from TRBV7-9 and TRBJ1-1, with a weak D call of TRBD1 (5 bases match). The specimen sequenced was blood. The CDR3 protein: CASSPNIGEANTEAFF. The nucleotide sequence reads TGTGCCAGCAGCCCGAACATAGGGGAGGCGAACACTGAAGCTTTCTTT.